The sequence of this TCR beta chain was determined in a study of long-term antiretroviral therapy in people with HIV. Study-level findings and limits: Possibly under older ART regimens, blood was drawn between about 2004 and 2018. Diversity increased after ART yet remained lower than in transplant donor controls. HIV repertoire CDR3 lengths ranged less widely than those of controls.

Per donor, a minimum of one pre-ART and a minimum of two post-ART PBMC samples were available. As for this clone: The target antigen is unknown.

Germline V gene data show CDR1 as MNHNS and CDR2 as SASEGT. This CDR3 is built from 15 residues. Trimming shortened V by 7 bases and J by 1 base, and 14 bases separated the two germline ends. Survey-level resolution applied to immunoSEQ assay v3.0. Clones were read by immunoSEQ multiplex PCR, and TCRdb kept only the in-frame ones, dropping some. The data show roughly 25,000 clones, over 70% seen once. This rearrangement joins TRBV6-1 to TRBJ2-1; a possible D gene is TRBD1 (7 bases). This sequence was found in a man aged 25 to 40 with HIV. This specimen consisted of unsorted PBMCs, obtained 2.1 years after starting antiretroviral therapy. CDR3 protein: CASTRGATSYNEQFF. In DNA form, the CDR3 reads TGTGCCAGCACCAGGGGGGCGACGTCCTACAATGAGCAGTTCTTC.